The 7 T cell receptor beta chains presented below share a single source sample, sequenced in a study of radiation and T cells in renal cell carcinoma. Generated by immunoSEQ multiplex PCR, the TCRdb table keeps only in-frame clones and is missing some. Of about 130,000 clones in the sample, approximately 91% are singletons; the top ten hold around 12%. Time point noted: baseline pretreatment blood. As to treatment: 15 Gy SBRT to primary tumor, nephrectomy 4 weeks later. The material sequenced was blood, taken from a patient whose treatment included radiotherapy and nephrectomy. The receptors were gathered from a woman aged 45-65 years with renal cell carcinoma.

This clone was counted once. The chain carries TRBV27 and TRBJ1-1; D is uncertain. V lost 2 bases to trimming and J lost 2 bases, with 9 bases between them. CDR3 length: 14 amino acids. Looked up from germline, CDR1 is MNHEY and CDR2 is SMNVEV (reference sequence). CDR3 residues: CASSLLGTNTEAFF. As DNA, the CDR3 is TGTGCCAGCAGTTTACTGGGTACTAACACTGAAGCTTTCTTT.

In this sample, this clone turned up once. The chain combines TRBV18 with TRBJ1-2; no reliable D call. Trimming took 3 bases from V and 1 from J, leaving 15 bases between them. Germline CDR1 reads KGHSH; CDR2 reads LQKENI. The CDR3 extends over 16 amino acids. The DNA of the CDR3 is TGTGCCAGCTCACCGACCGATAGTCCGATTAACTATGGCTACACCTTC. This gives the protein CASSPTDSPINYGYTF.

The gene calls are TRBV5-1 and TRBJ2-2; 8 bases match TRBD1. J was trimmed by 6 bases and V by 4 bases; bases with no gene match: 11. This CDR3 region has 16 residues. Germline loops: CDR1 SGHRS, CDR2 YFSETQ. CDR3 nucleotide sequence: TGCGCCAGCAGCCCCCACCGGACAGGGTCCCCCGGGGAGCTGTTTTTT. It translates to CASSPHRTGSPGELFF.

CDR3 bases: TGTGCCAGCAGCTTACCGTGGGACAGGAACACCGGGGAGCTGTTTTTT. Protein product: CASSLPWDRNTGELFF. J is TRBJ2-2 and V is TRBV9; 7 bases map to TRBD1. CDR1 is SGDLS, CDR2 YYNGEE, per germline. This CDR3 contains 16 residues. V was clipped by 4 bases and J by 1 base; unmatched bases: 7.

This sequence joins TRBV5-1 and TRBJ2-5; the match to TRBD2 covers 13 bases. CDR3 length: 17 residues. Germline assignment: CDR1 SGHRS and CDR2 YFSETQ. J was trimmed by 1 base and V by 0 bases; bases with no gene match: 3. DNA for the CDR3: TGCGCCAGCAGCTTGGGACTAGCGGGGGGCCTCCAAGAGACCCAGTACTTC. This codes for CASSLGLAGGLQETQYF. Full variable domain (remainder filled in from reference TRBV5-1 and TRBJ2-5): KAGVTQTPRYLIKTRGQQVTLSCSPISGHRSVSWYQQTPGQGLQFLFEYFSETQRNKGNFPGRFSGRQFSNSRSEMNVSTLELGDSALYLCASSLGLAGGLQETQYFGPGTRLLVL.

This chain links TRBV5-4 with TRBJ2-7, with a weak D call TRBD2 (5 bases). Trimming took 4 bases from V and 1 from J, leaving 18 bases between them. This CDR3 is built from 16 residues. CDR1 and CDR2 from the germline V gene are SGHNT and YYREEE (reference sequence). This CDR3 is CASSPTYTRASYEQYF. DNA for the CDR3: TGTGCCAGCAGCCCGACCTACACTAGGGCTTCCTACGAGCAGTACTTC.

This rearrangement joins TRBV6-4 to TRBJ2-3; D gene unclear. Germline-derived CDR1 and CDR2 are MRHNA and SNTAGT. The CDR3 loop spans 19 amino acids. The V end was cut by 0 bases, the J end by 3 bases, with 22 bases between. The CDR3 protein is CASSDSGPTPGTETDTQYF. The CDR3 region has the DNA TGTGCCAGCAGTGACTCGGGTCCCACCCCGGGTACAGAGACAGATACGCAGTATTTT.